Presented here are 9 T cell receptor beta chains from one specimen sequenced in a study. Method: immunoSEQ multiplex PCR; TCRdb's copy keeps in-frame clones and lacks some. This table holds 55,000 to 70,000 clones, approximately 92% found once. The specimen sequenced was PBMCs. The receptors were gathered from a middle-aged man with rheumatoid arthritis.

This chain links TRBV29-1 with TRBJ1-2; D remains ambiguous. CDR1 is SQVTM and CDR2 is ANQGSEA in the germline V gene. V lost 1 base and J lost 0, with 9 bases in between. This CDR3 spans 14 amino acids. Written as DNA, the CDR3 is TGCAGCGTTGAAGCCGCAGATTCTAACTATGGCTACACCTTC. Protein product: CSVEAADSNYGYTF.

This clone was seen once. The chain links TRBV3-1 (or the pseudogene TRBV3-2) to TRBJ1-1, with D maybe TRBD1 (5 bases). This CDR3 is 12 amino acids long. V was trimmed by 5 bases and J by 11 bases, leaving 15 bases between them. CDR1 is LGHDT, CDR2 YNNKEL, per germline (reference sequence). DNA of the CDR3: TGTGCCAGCAGCACACACCAGGGTTTGGCTTTCTTT. Translated, it gives CASSTHQGLAFF.

V gene TRBV29-1 combines with J gene TRBJ1-1, with D perhaps matching TRBD1 (6 bases). The CDR3 is made up of 14 amino acids. CDR1 and CDR2 (germline): SQVTM, ANQGSEA. V was cut by 7 bases and J by 0 bases, with 15 bases left in between. The CDR3 bases are TGCAGCGCCCACCAGGGGTTTTTGAACACTGAAGCTTTCTTT. Residues: CSAHQGFLNTEAFF.

This clone was counted only a few times. The J gene is TRBJ1-5, the V gene TRBV15, with D possibly matching TRBD1 (6 bases). Germline V gene data show CDR1 as LNHNV and CDR2 as YYDKDF (reference sequence). Trimming stripped 7 bases from V and 0 bases from J, with 10 bases between. The CDR3 has 14 amino acids. CDR3 in amino acids: CATKKGDSNQPQHF. CDR3 sequence (DNA): TGTGCCACCAAGAAGGGGGATAGCAATCAGCCCCAGCATTTT.

The genes are TRBV7-3 and TRBJ1-2, with D perhaps matching TRBD1 (5 bases). This CDR3 spans 15 amino acids. Per germline, CDR1 SGHTA and CDR2 FQGTGA. Trimming took 4 bases from V and 9 from J, leaving 21 bases between them. CDR3 amino acids: CASSSGLNRGWSYTF. CDR3 nucleotides: TGTGCCAGCAGCTCCGGCCTTAACCGGGGGTGGAGCTACACCTTC.

The J gene is TRBJ2-5, the V gene TRBV27; D gene uncertain. This CDR3 has 15 amino acids. V was pared by 6 bases and J by 2 bases, with 16 bases between. The germline V gene encodes CDR1 MNHEY and CDR2 SMNVEV (reference sequence). CDR3 DNA: TGTGCCAGCAGCCCTTCCCCGAGCAGACAAGAGACCCAGTACTTC. Protein: CASSPSPSRQETQYF.

The V and J genes are TRBV27 and TRBJ2-2, with D possibly called TRBD1 or TRBD2 (5 bases each). The CDR3 length is 14 residues. Trimming pared 2 bases from V and 7 bases from J, leaving 11 bases between. Germline CDR1 and CDR2: MNHEY and SMNVEV (reference sequence). CDR3 loop: CASSLDGADGELFF. In DNA form, the CDR3 reads TGTGCCAGCAGTTTAGACGGGGCGGACGGGGAGCTGTTTTTT.

This chain joins TRBV27 and TRBJ2-3; 8 nucleotides align to TRBD1. Germline-derived CDR1 and CDR2 are MNHEY and SMNVEV (reference sequence). V dropped 5 bases and J dropped 2; count of bases not matched to a gene: 6. There are 15 residues in the CDR3. The CDR3 here is CASSTRTGHTDTQYF. The CDR3, as DNA: TGTGCCAGCAGTACCCGGACAGGGCACACAGATACGCAGTATTTT.

This chain links TRBV27 with TRBJ2-2, with D perhaps matching TRBD1 (6 bases). V dropped 5 bases and J dropped 7 bases, with 20 bases sitting between them. This CDR3 is built from 16 residues. CDR1 is MNHEY, CDR2 SMNVEV, per germline (reference sequence). CDR3 in amino acids: CASSIYRRQENGELFF. The CDR3 DNA sequence: TGTGCCAGCAGTATTTATCGGCGACAGGAGAACGGGGAGCTGTTTTTT.